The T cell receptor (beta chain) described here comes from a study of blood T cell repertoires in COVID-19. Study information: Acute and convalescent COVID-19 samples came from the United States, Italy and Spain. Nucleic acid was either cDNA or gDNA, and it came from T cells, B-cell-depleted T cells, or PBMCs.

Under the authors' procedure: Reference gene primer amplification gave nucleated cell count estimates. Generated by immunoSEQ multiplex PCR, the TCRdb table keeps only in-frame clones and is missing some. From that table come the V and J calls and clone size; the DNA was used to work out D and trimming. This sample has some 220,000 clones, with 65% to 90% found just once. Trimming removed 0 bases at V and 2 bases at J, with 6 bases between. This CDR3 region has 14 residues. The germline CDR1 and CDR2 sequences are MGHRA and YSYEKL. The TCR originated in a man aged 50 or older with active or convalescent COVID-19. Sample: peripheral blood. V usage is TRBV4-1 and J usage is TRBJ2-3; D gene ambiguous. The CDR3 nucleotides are TGCGCCAGCAGCCAAGAAGCCTACACAGATACGCAGTATTTT. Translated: CASSQEAYTDTQYF.